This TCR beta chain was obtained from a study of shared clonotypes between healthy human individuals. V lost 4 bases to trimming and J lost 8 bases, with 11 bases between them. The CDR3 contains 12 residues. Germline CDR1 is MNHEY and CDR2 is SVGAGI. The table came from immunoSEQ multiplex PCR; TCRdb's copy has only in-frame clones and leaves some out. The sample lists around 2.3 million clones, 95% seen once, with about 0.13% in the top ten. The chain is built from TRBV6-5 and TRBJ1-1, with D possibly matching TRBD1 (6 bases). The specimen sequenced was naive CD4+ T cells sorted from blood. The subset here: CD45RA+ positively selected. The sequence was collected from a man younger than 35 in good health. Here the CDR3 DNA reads TGTGCCAGCAGTTCTTGGGGGCAGGAAGCTTTCTTT. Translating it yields CASSSWGQEAFF.